The 31 T cell receptor beta chains in this list originate from one sample, sequenced in a study of T cells in Graves' hyperthyroidism and ophthalmopathy. Authors of the study amplified TCR beta CDR3 regions from RNA transcripts. The TCR CDR3 first-round RT-PCR relied on the HTBI primer set. TCRdb analysed the multiplex PCR reads with MiXCR anew, one entry per CDR3 protein. The data contain some 440,000 distinct CDR3 sequences, roughly 14% of them singletons. Input material: blood. The receptors stem from a woman between 18 and 29 years old with Graves' hyperthyroidism.

This rearrangement joins TRBV20-1 to TRBJ2-7; perhaps D is TRBD1 or TRBD2 (5 bases each). Germline V gene lookup returns CDR1 DFQATT and CDR2 SNEGSKA (reference sequence). The CDR3 loop spans 15 amino acids. The V end lost 5 bases, the J end lost 4 bases, and 21 bases lay between the germline ends. In DNA form, the CDR3 reads TGCAGTGCTCGACAGAGACGGGGTGCGAGTTACGAGCAGTACTTC. Protein product: CSARQRRGASYEQYF.

This clonotype showed up just a few times. The gene calls are TRBV19 and TRBJ2-3; D is uncertain. Germline V lookup: CDR1 LNHDA, CDR2 SQIVND (reference sequence). This CDR3 region has 15 residues. The V gene lost 5 bases and the J gene lost 0 bases, with 12 bases spanning the gap. The CDR3 bases are TGTGCCAGTAGTTTGGGGTTCACTAGCACAGATACGCAGTATTTT. It codes for CASSLGFTSTDTQYF.

The CDR3 protein is CASSEELASYYEQYF. The CDR3 coding sequence is TGTGCCAGCAGTGAAGAACTTGCTAGCTACTACGAGCAGTACTTC. This chain joins TRBV2 and TRBJ2-7, with D maybe TRBD2 (5 bases). The germline V and J ends were trimmed by 1 base and 3 bases, with 13 bases remaining between them. The CDR3 consists of 15 residues. Germline lookup yields CDR1 SNHLY and CDR2 FYNNEI.

This clonotype was recorded a few times. This chain links TRBV9 with TRBJ2-5; D may be TRBD1 (7 bases). CDR1 and CDR2 (germline): SGDLS, YYNGEE. Trimming left V 0 bases short and J 4 bases short, with 13 bases between. The CDR3 covers 15 residues. The CDR3 spells CASSVGRGRLETQYF. The DNA of the CDR3 is TGTGCCAGCAGCGTAGGGAGGGGGCGCTTAGAGACCCAGTACTTC. Looking up the rest from reference TRBV9 and TRBJ2-5 gives the full variable domain: DSGVTQTPKHLITATGQRVTLRCSPRSGDLSVYWYQQSLDQGLQFLIQYYNGEERAKGNILERFSAQQFPDLHSELNLSSLELGDSALYFCASSVGRGRLETQYFGPGTRLLVL.

CDR3 in amino acids: CASSLHSSGNTIYF. CDR3 in DNA: TGTGCCAGCAGCTTACACAGCTCTGGAAACACCATATATTTT. The chain combines TRBV11-2 with TRBJ1-3, with no clear D. Trimming left V 2 bases short and J 0 bases short, with 5 bases between. Germline CDR1 and CDR2: SGHAT and FQNNGV. The CDR3 extends over 14 amino acids.

This clonotype was observed a few times. The chain recombines TRBV29-1 with TRBJ2-2, with TRBD2 matching 7 bases. The length of the CDR3 is 13 residues. The germline gives CDR1 SQVTM, CDR2 ANQGSEA. The V gene end was trimmed by 5 bases and the J gene end by 2 bases; junction bases not matched to a gene: 2. The DNA for the CDR3 is TGCAGCGTTTTAGCGGGTAACACCGGGGAGCTGTTTTTT. Amino acids: CSVLAGNTGELFF.

This clonotype was recorded a few times. This chain uses TRBV7-9 with TRBJ1-5, with 9 bases identical to TRBD1. The V and J ends lost 4 bases and 5 bases, in that order; junction bases with no gene match: 9. Germline lookup yields CDR1 SEHNR and CDR2 FQNEAQ (reference sequence). The CDR3 has 16 residues. The CDR3 is CASSSDRGAPHQPQHF. The CDR3 DNA reads TGTGCCAGCAGCTCGGACAGGGGAGCCCCTCATCAGCCCCAGCATTTT.

This clonotype occurred a few times. The chain employs TRBV27 and TRBJ2-2; D possibly corresponds to TRBD2 (6 bases). Per germline, CDR1 MNHEY and CDR2 SMNVEV (reference sequence). The CDR3 is made up of 13 amino acids. The V end was cut by 11 bases, the J end by 5 bases, with 15 bases between. CDR3 nucleotide sequence: TGTGCCGGGGGGAGATCGGGAACCGGGGAGCTGTTTTTT. As protein: CAGGRSGTGELFF.

This clonotype has ten or more counts. V usage is TRBV11-2 and J usage is TRBJ1-1; 8 nucleotides agree with TRBD1. The CDR3 consists of 15 residues. Germline trimming cut 4 bases from V and 3 bases from J; bases unmatched to any gene: 7. Germline CDR1 SGHAT, CDR2 FQNNGV. The CDR3 sequence: CASSSPSGGHTEAFF. The CDR3 coding sequence is TGTGCCAGCAGCTCACCCTCAGGGGGCCACACTGAAGCTTTCTTT.

There are many counts of this clonotype. This sequence joins TRBV18 and TRBJ2-7, with D hard to call. The germline V and J ends were trimmed by 4 bases and 7 bases, with 8 bases remaining between them. The length of the CDR3 is 11 residues. Germline CDR1 is KGHSH and CDR2 is LQKENI. The CDR3 loop is CASSQLEEQYF. In nucleotides, the CDR3 is TGTGCCAGCTCACAACTGGAGGAGCAGTACTTC.

This chain links TRBV20-1 with TRBJ2-1; perhaps TRBD1 as D (6 bases). Germline values: CDR1 DFQATT, CDR2 SNEGSKA (reference sequence). Trimming pared 4 bases from V and 9 bases from J, leaving 16 bases between. CDR3 length equals 13 residues. CDR3 region: CSAIAQGWGEQFF. The CDR3 DNA is TGCAGTGCTATTGCACAGGGTTGGGGTGAGCAGTTCTTC.

CDR3 residues: CASSFDRVNTEAFF. The CDR3 region has the DNA TGTGCCAGCAGCTTCGACAGAGTGAACACTGAAGCTTTCTTT. The V and J genes are TRBV9 and TRBJ1-1; possible D gene TRBD1, 5 bases. The CDR3 is 14 residues long. Trimming left V 4 bases short and J 0 bases short, with 10 bases between. Germline V gene data show CDR1 as SGDLS and CDR2 as YYNGEE. Variable domain in full (rest from reference TRBV9 and TRBJ1-1): DSGVTQTPKHLITATGQRVTLRCSPRSGDLSVYWYQQSLDQGLQFLIQYYNGEERAKGNILERFSAQQFPDLHSELNLSSLELGDSALYFCASSFDRVNTEAFFGQGTRLTVV.

This clonotype has only a few counts. The J gene is TRBJ1-4, the V gene TRBV19; no clear D gene. This CDR3 is 14 amino acids long. V shed 5 bases and J shed 3 bases, with 10 bases lying between them. CDR1 is LNHDA and CDR2 is SQIVND in the germline V gene (reference sequence). The CDR3 protein is CASSLYGSNEKLFF. As DNA, the CDR3 is TGTGCCAGTAGTTTGTACGGATCTAATGAAAAACTGTTTTTT.

This clonotype was counted only a few times. The chain combines TRBV6-1 with TRBJ1-2, with a tentative D call TRBD1 (6 bases). This CDR3 has 18 amino acids. CDR1 and CDR2 from the germline V gene are MNHNS and SASEGT. V gave up 6 bases and J gave up 7 bases, with 30 bases separating them. CDR3 in DNA: TGTGCCAGCAGCCCCCTCCCCCTAATGACAGGCGCTTGGAGTGGCTACACCTTC. Residues: CASSPLPLMTGAWSGYTF.

This chain connects TRBV6-1 to TRBJ2-7, with D unresolved. In germline, CDR1 is MNHNS, CDR2 SASEGT. With 3 bases removed from V and 1 base from J, the gap between germline ends came to 10 bases. The CDR3 totals 14 residues. The CDR3 here is CASSDVGPSYEQYF. Written as DNA, the CDR3 is TGTGCCAGCAGTGATGTAGGTCCTTCCTACGAGCAGTACTTC.

This CDR3 is CASRHNEQFF. The CDR3 region has the DNA TGTGCCAGCAGGCACAATGAGCAGTTCTTC. The chain combines TRBV12-3 or TRBV12-4 with TRBJ2-1, with D hard to call. The CDR3 loop spans 10 amino acids. V dropped 6 bases and J dropped 5 bases, with 2 bases sitting between them.

Worth noting for this clonotype: A much larger clone differs by one base, so this may be a read error. The rearrangement uses TRBV13 and TRBJ2-5, with 7 bases matching TRBD1. V lost 3 bases to trimming and J lost 5 bases; unmatched junction nucleotides: 15. Germline assignment: CDR1 PRHDT and CDR2 FYEKMQ (reference sequence). The CDR3 totals 17 residues. The CDR3 DNA is TGTGCCAGCAGCTTGAGAAAGGACAGGAGGCTGAGGGAGACCCAGTACTTC. Protein: CASSLRKDRRLRETQYF.

This clonotype has at least ten counts. V and J are TRBV12-3 or TRBV12-4 and TRBJ2-1; 13 bases map to TRBD2. The CDR3 has 18 amino acids. Losses at the gene ends were 3 bases for V and 9 bases for J; bases not matched to a gene: 14. CDR3 nucleotides: TGTGCCAGCAGTTTCGGTGGACTAGCGGGAGCCGAGGGTAGTGAGCAGTTCTTC. The encoded protein is CASSFGGLAGAEGSEQFF.

This clonotype was detected ten times or more. The chain uses TRBV28 and TRBJ2-1; 12 nucleotides agree with TRBD2. This CDR3 comprises 17 residues. The germline CDR1 and CDR2 sequences are MDHEN and SYDVKM. Germline trimming cut 4 bases from V and 0 bases from J; bases unmatched to any gene: 4. The CDR3: CASSSLAGGNSYNEQFF. CDR3 sequence (DNA): TGTGCCAGCAGTTCTCTAGCGGGAGGGAACTCCTACAATGAGCAGTTCTTC.

This clonotype was observed at least ten times. This CDR3 is CASSYRGPQHF. Here the CDR3 DNA reads TGTGCCAGCAGTTATAGGGGGCCCCAGCATTTT. V gene TRBV6-5 combines with J gene TRBJ1-5; D possibly corresponds to TRBD1 (5 bases). The CDR3 loop spans 11 amino acids. V was pared by 3 bases and J by 9 bases, with 6 bases between. Per germline, CDR1 MNHEY and CDR2 SVGAGI.

A few counts support this clonotype. This chain joins TRBV20-1 and TRBJ1-5; 9 bases line up with TRBD1. Germline loops: CDR1 DFQATT, CDR2 SNEGSKA (reference sequence). This CDR3 has 17 residues. V dropped 2 bases and J dropped 3; count of bases not matched to a gene: 11. The CDR3, as DNA: TGCAGTGCTAGATCAAACTCGGGACAGGGAGCCAATCAGCCCCAGCATTTT. Its translation: CSARSNSGQGANQPQHF.

This clonotype was recorded at least ten times. The chain links TRBV20-1 to TRBJ2-1, with D possibly TRBD2 on 5 matching bases. Trimming left V 7 bases short and J 9 bases short, with 10 bases between. The length of the CDR3 is 10 residues. Germline CDR1 reads DFQATT; CDR2 reads SNEGSKA (reference sequence). The CDR3 bases are TGCAGTGGAGGGCTTCTTGAGCAGTTCTTC. It codes for CSGGLLEQFF.

In this sample, this clonotype turned up many times. The V gene is TRBV12-3 or TRBV12-4, the J gene TRBJ2-3; D is ambiguous. The CDR3 is 14 residues long. Trimming shortened V by 7 bases and J by 8 bases, and 19 bases separated the two germline ends. CDR3 protein: CASTSVVGLGTQYF. In DNA, the CDR3 is TGTGCCAGCACCTCCGTGGTGGGTCTTGGTACGCAGTATTTT.

The V and J genes are TRBV10-3 and TRBJ2-1; D may be TRBD1 (5 bases). The germline V and J ends were trimmed by 9 bases and 7 bases, with 22 bases remaining between them. The CDR3 has 15 amino acids. CDR1 is ENHRY, CDR2 SYGVKD, per germline. The CDR3 DNA reads as TGTGCCATTGCCATGAATGGGGCGGTTTTAAATGAGCAGTTCTTC. It translates to CAIAMNGAVLNEQFF.

This clonotype was seen a handful of times. V gene TRBV18 combines with J gene TRBJ1-3; TRBD1 might be the D (5 bases). V dropped 3 bases and J dropped 0 bases, with 9 bases sitting between them. Germline lookup yields CDR1 KGHSH and CDR2 LQKENI. This CDR3 spans 15 amino acids. Here the CDR3 DNA reads TGTGCCAGCTCACCTAACAGGTTCTCTGGAAACACCATATATTTT. As protein: CASSPNRFSGNTIYF.

This clonotype was counted many times. The chain is built from TRBV5-1 and TRBJ2-7, with D tentatively TRBD1 (5 bases). The germline V gene has CDR1 SGHRS and CDR2 YFSETQ. V was shortened by 0 bases and J by 3 bases, with 7 bases between the two germline ends. The CDR3 has 13 residues. The CDR3 here is CASSLGQNYEQYF. In DNA form, the CDR3 reads TGCGCCAGCAGCTTGGGACAGAACTACGAGCAGTACTTC.

This clonotype was recorded at least ten times. The chain couples TRBV10-3 to TRBJ2-1; 9 positions agree with TRBD2. Trimming took 5 bases from V and 8 from J; bases not matched to a gene: 7. The length of the CDR3 is 14 residues. The germline V gene has CDR1 ENHRY and CDR2 SYGVKD. CDR3 sequence (DNA): TGTGCCATCAGTCCGGGACTAGCATCCGATGAGCAGTTCTTC. This gives the protein CAISPGLASDEQFF.

The chain uses TRBV6-5 and TRBJ2-5; D gene uncertain. This CDR3 has 12 residues. Trimming shortened V by 3 bases and J by 6 bases, and 8 bases separated the two germline ends. CDR1 and CDR2 from the germline V gene are MNHEY and SVGAGI. The CDR3 DNA follows: TGTGCCAGCAGTTATCATAAAAAGACCCAGTACTTC. Translated: CASSYHKKTQYF.

This chain joins TRBV19 and TRBJ2-7; the D gene is possibly TRBD1 (6 bases). From germline, CDR1 is LNHDA and CDR2 SQIVND (reference sequence). The length of the CDR3 is 13 residues. V lost 5 bases and J 6 bases, leaving 14 bases between the germline ends. This CDR3 is CASSVQQGAEQYF. The CDR3 region has the DNA TGTGCCAGTAGTGTACAACAGGGAGCCGAGCAGTACTTC.

This clonotype was picked up a small number of times. The chain carries TRBV9 and TRBJ2-1, with 16 bases aligning to TRBD2. Germline V lookup: CDR1 SGDLS, CDR2 YYNGEE. After removal of 2 bases from V and 8 bases from J, the junction contained 1 base not matched to a gene. This CDR3 is 15 amino acids long. The CDR3 reads CASSVGTSGGDEQFF. The DNA for the CDR3 is TGTGCCAGCAGCGTCGGGACTAGCGGGGGGGATGAGCAGTTCTTC. Combining the CDR3 with reference TRBV9 and TRBJ2-1 gives the whole variable domain DSGVTQTPKHLITATGQRVTLRCSPRSGDLSVYWYQQSLDQGLQFLIQYYNGEERAKGNILERFSAQQFPDLHSELNLSSLELGDSALYFCASSVGTSGGDEQFFGPGTRLTVL.

There are many counts of this clonotype. The genes are TRBV2 and TRBJ1-2; TRBD1 is a possible D gene (5 bases). Trimming pared 7 bases from V and 4 bases from J, leaving 16 bases between. From germline, CDR1 is SNHLY and CDR2 FYNNEI. The CDR3 runs to 14 residues. The CDR3 bases are TGTGCCAGCATGATTACAGGAGGTAGCTATGGCTACACCTTC. Encoded protein: CASMITGGSYGYTF.